What follows are 21 T cell receptor beta chains derived from one specimen sequenced in a study of CD8 T cells in Susac syndrome. Random hexamers served to reverse transcribe about 0.5 to 1 ug RNA. TCRdb analysed the immunoSEQ multiplex PCR reads with MiXCR anew, one entry per CDR3 protein. There are approximately 200,000 distinct CDR3 sequences in the sample; approximately 90% occur only once, and 0.1% to 0.15% lies in the top ten. Sequences were obtained from CD8+ T cells from PBMCs. These receptors came from a human donor with multiple sclerosis.

This clonotype came up once. The CDR3: CATSTSYGYTF. The CDR3 DNA reads TGTGCCACCAGCACATCCTATGGCTACACCTTC. The chain is built from TRBV24-1 and TRBJ1-2; D uncertain. This CDR3 region has 11 residues. Looked up from germline, CDR1 is KGHDR and CDR2 is SFDVKD. Trimming removed 7 bases from V and 4 bases from J, with 6 bases in between.

The chain combines TRBV7-9 with TRBJ2-2, with TRBD1 identical over 8 bases. Germline V lookup: CDR1 SEHNR, CDR2 FQNEAQ (reference sequence). Losses at the gene ends were 4 bases for V and 1 base for J; bases not matched to a gene: 11. The CDR3 spans 18 residues. Written as DNA, the CDR3 is TGTGCCAGCAGCTCATCTTCCGGAGGGACAGGGAACACCGGGGAGCTGTTTTTT. Protein product: CASSSSSGGTGNTGELFF.

The chain recombines TRBV7-8 with TRBJ1-1, with 8 bases fitting TRBD1. Germline values: CDR1 SGHVS, CDR2 FQNEAQ. CDR3 length: 16 residues. The V gene end was trimmed by 0 bases and the J gene end by 1 base; junction bases not matched to a gene: 4. The CDR3 DNA reads as TGTGCCAGCAGCTTAGCAGACAGGGGAGGGAACACTGAAGCTTTCTTT. This codes for CASSLADRGGNTEAFF.

This clonotype occurred once. The rearrangement links TRBV19 to TRBJ1-5; D possibly corresponds to TRBD1 (6 bases). The CDR3 length is 15 residues. Germline-derived CDR1 and CDR2 are LNHDA and SQIVND (reference sequence). Trimming stripped 8 bases from V and 4 bases from J, with 18 bases between. In DNA form, the CDR3 reads TGTGCCAGTCTCCCTTTAGGGGGTGCAAATCAGCCCCAGCATTTT. Its protein is CASLPLGGANQPQHF.

The chain uses TRBV12-3 or TRBV12-4 and TRBJ2-6; D perhaps matches TRBD1 (6 bases). This CDR3 is 17 amino acids long. V was clipped by 5 bases and J by 0 bases, with 14 bases between them. The CDR3 coding sequence is TGTGCCAGCAGTCTCGGGACACCATTCTCTGGGGCCAACGTCCTGACTTTC. Amino acid sequence: CASSLGTPFSGANVLTF.

The J gene is TRBJ2-1, the V gene TRBV30, with TRBD1 identical over 7 bases. The J segment lost 4 bases and the V segment lost 4 bases, leaving 10 bases of the junction unmatched. The CDR3 runs 15 residues. CDR1 is GTSNPN and CDR2 is SVGIG in the germline V gene (reference sequence). The CDR3 here is CAWTTPWGQYNEQFF. In DNA, the CDR3 is TGTGCCTGGACCACCCCGTGGGGACAGTACAATGAGCAGTTCTTC.

This sequence joins TRBV6-2 or TRBV6-3 and TRBJ2-1, with a weak D call TRBD2 (5 bases). V gave up 5 bases and J gave up 6 bases, with 11 bases separating them. Germline V CDR1 and CDR2: MNHEY, SVGEGT. The CDR3 totals 13 residues. The CDR3 sequence is CASSDSDFNEQFF. The CDR3, as DNA: TGTGCCAGCAGTGATAGCGACTTCAATGAGCAGTTCTTC.

The rearrangement joins TRBV15 to TRBJ1-5; D is unclear. CDR3 length: 14 residues. Germline CDR1 reads LNHNV; CDR2 reads YYDKDF (reference sequence). V lost 6 bases, J lost 1 base, and 10 bases lay in between. Here the CDR3 reads CATSTRASNQPQHF. The CDR3, as DNA: TGTGCCACCAGTACTAGGGCGAGCAATCAGCCCCAGCATTTT.

The chain combines TRBV9 with TRBJ2-5; TRBD2 matches at 12 bases. This CDR3 contains 16 residues. The germline V gene has CDR1 SGDLS and CDR2 YYNGEE. Unmatched junction bases numbered 4, after V lost 0 bases and J lost 4 bases. The CDR3 nucleotides read TGTGCCAGCAGCGTAGGGCCTAGCGGGGGGGGAGAGACCCAGTACTTC. Amino acid sequence: CASSVGPSGGGETQYF.

The CDR3 DNA reads TGCAGTGCTAGAGAACGGACAGGGAAGCTGTCTGGCGATGGCTACACCTTC. Amino acid sequence: CSARERTGKLSGDGYTF. This chain connects TRBV20-1 to TRBJ1-2, with 8 bases aligning to TRBD1. Germline lookup yields CDR1 DFQATT and CDR2 SNEGSKA (reference sequence). The CDR3 has 17 residues. Trimming took 0 bases from V and 6 from J; bases not matched to a gene: 15.

V and J are TRBV7-8 and TRBJ1-2; tentative D call: TRBD1 (6 bases). Germline assignment: CDR1 SGHVS and CDR2 FQNEAQ. The V end lost 1 base, the J end lost 6 bases, and 9 bases lay between the germline ends. The CDR3 is 13 residues long. For the CDR3, the DNA is TGTGCCAGCAGCTTAGTCGACAGGAATGGCTACACCTTC. The encoded protein is CASSLVDRNGYTF.

The sample holds a few counts of this clonotype. The rearrangement uses TRBV27 and TRBJ2-1, with D perhaps assigned TRBD1 or TRBD2 (6 bases each). V shed 5 bases and J shed 7 bases, with 15 bases lying between them. The CDR3 spans 14 residues. In germline, CDR1 is MNHEY, CDR2 SMNVEV (reference sequence). DNA for the CDR3: TGTGCCAGCAGTCTTGCGGGGACACCGAATGAGCAGTTCTTC. Translating it yields CASSLAGTPNEQFF.

The rearrangement links TRBV4-1 to TRBJ2-7, with a weak D call TRBD2 (5 bases). Trimming took 3 bases from V and 7 from J, leaving 19 bases between them. CDR1 MGHRA and CDR2 YSYEKL come from the germline V gene. This CDR3 has 15 residues. The CDR3 loop is CASSHSPGLTGEQYF. As DNA, the CDR3 is TGCGCCAGCAGCCACTCACCCGGGTTAACGGGGGAGCAGTACTTC.

The chain combines TRBV7-9 with TRBJ2-7, with 14 bases matching TRBD2. Germline-derived CDR1 and CDR2 are SEHNR and FQNEAQ (reference sequence). Trimming cost V 5 bases and J 6 bases; bases outside gene matches: 9. CDR3 size: 16 residues. The CDR3 loop is CASSLDRTSGRSEQYF. CDR3 nucleotides: TGTGCCAGCAGCCTTGATAGGACTAGCGGGAGGAGCGAGCAGTACTTC.

The V call is TRBV20-1, the J call TRBJ1-2; D is ambiguous. The CDR3 has 13 residues. V lost 5 bases to trimming and J lost 4 bases, with 14 bases between them. Germline CDR1 DFQATT, CDR2 SNEGSKA (reference sequence). CDR3 bases: TGCAGTGCTCCACCCCCGGGGAGCTATGGCTACACCTTC. Its translation: CSAPPPGSYGYTF.

This chain joins TRBV6-2 or TRBV6-3 and TRBJ2-5; TRBD2 agrees at 13 bases. CDR1 is MNHEY and CDR2 is SVGEGT in the germline V gene. CDR3 size: 15 residues. Germline trimming cut 7 bases from V and 5 bases from J; bases unmatched to any gene: 7. Here the CDR3 reads CASNYGTSGEETQYF. In DNA, the CDR3 is TGTGCCAGCAACTATGGGACTAGCGGGGAGGAGACCCAGTACTTC.

This CDR3 is CASGREEYEKLFF. The DNA of the CDR3 is TGTGCCAGCGGAAGGGAGGAATATGAAAAACTGTTTTTT. The chain carries TRBV6-5 and TRBJ1-4; D is unclear. Per germline, CDR1 MNHEY and CDR2 SVGAGI. This CDR3 region has 13 residues. V was clipped by 8 bases and J by 6 bases, with 13 bases between them.

The chain carries TRBV19 and TRBJ2-5; a possible D gene is TRBD2 (6 bases). The CDR3 extends over 16 amino acids. The germline V and J ends were trimmed by 0 bases and 2 bases, with 13 bases remaining between them. The germline V gene has CDR1 LNHDA and CDR2 SQIVND (reference sequence). The CDR3 coding sequence is TGTGCCAGTAGTATAGAGGGGGGACTGGAACAAGAGACCCAGTACTTC. It is translated as CASSIEGGLEQETQYF.

In DNA, the CDR3 is TGTGCCAGCAGCTTAAGGACAGGGGGCTCTGGCTACACCTTC. Encoded protein: CASSLRTGGSGYTF. The J gene is TRBJ1-2, the V gene TRBV5-4; 11 bases fit TRBD1. Germline-derived CDR1 and CDR2 are SGHNT and YYREEE (reference sequence). The CDR3 has 14 residues. The V gene end was trimmed by 2 bases and the J gene end by 7 bases; junction bases not matched to a gene: 4.

The V call is TRBV20-1, the J call TRBJ2-2, with TRBD2 as a possible D gene (6 bases). Germline lookup yields CDR1 DFQATT and CDR2 SNEGSKA (reference sequence). This CDR3 comprises 14 residues. The germline V and J ends were trimmed by 4 bases and 2 bases, with 11 bases remaining between them. CDR3 in DNA: TGCAGTGCTATTCCACTAGCCAACACCGGGGAGCTGTTTTTT. Protein sequence: CSAIPLANTGELFF.

CDR3: CATLGLPSGYTF. Written as DNA, the CDR3 is TGTGCCACCTTAGGCCTTCCAAGTGGCTACACCTTC. This chain connects TRBV19 to TRBJ1-2; no firm D call. The germline V and J ends were trimmed by 10 bases and 7 bases, with 16 bases remaining between them. This CDR3 is built from 12 residues. Germline CDR1 reads LNHDA; CDR2 reads SQIVND (reference sequence).